This T cell receptor (beta chain) was profiled in a study of T-cell reconstitution after alpha-beta-depleted transplantation in children. Library preparation (for TCRbeta) was performed with unique molecular identifiers. TCRdb passed the PCR reads through MiXCR, listing each CDR3 protein once. The sample yields around 200,000 distinct CDR3 sequences, around 9.5% seen once. This sample comprised PBMCs from the stem cell graft donor, obtained from the stem cell graft. The sequence came from a human donor who donated a stem cell graft to a child with acute lymphoblastic leukemia.

For the CDR3, the DNA is TGTGCCAGCTCAGCCGGCGGACAGCATGAAAAACTGTTTTTT. It yields the protein CASSAGGQHEKLFF. V is TRBV18 and J is TRBJ1-4, with a weak D call TRBD1 (6 bases). Germline CDR1 KGHSH, CDR2 LQKENI. V gave up 5 bases and J gave up 6 bases, with 13 bases separating them. This CDR3 is 14 amino acids long.